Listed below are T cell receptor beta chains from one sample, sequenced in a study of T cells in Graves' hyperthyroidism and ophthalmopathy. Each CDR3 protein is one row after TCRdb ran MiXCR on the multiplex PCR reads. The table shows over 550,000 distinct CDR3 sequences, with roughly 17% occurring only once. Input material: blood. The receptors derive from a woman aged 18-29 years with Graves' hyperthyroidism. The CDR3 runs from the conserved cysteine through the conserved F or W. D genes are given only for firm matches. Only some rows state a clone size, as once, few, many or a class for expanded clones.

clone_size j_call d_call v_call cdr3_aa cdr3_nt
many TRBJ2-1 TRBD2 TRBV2 CASSERTSLNNEQFF TGTGCCAGCAGTGAGAGGACTAGTCTAAACAATGAGCAGTTCTTC
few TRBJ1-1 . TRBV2 CASSWDTSEAFF TGTGCCAGCAGTTGGGACACCTCTGAAGCTTTCTTT
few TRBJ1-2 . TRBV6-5 CASSYRGLYGYTF TGTGCCAGCAGTTACCGAGGGCTCTATGGCTACACCTTC
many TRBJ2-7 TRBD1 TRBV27 CASSLGSGGYEQYF TGTGCCAGCAGTTTAGGGTCAGGGGGCTACGAGCAGTACTTC
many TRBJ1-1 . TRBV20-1 CSALRPGQAFF TGCAGTGCTCTACGACCTGGGCAAGCTTTCTTT
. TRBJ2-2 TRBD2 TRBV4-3 CASSQEGRGGPGGELFF TGCGCCAGCAGCCAAGAGGGGCGGGGGGGCCCGGGCGGGGAGCTGTTTTTT
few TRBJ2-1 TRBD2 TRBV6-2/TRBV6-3 CASGLAAYNEQFF TGTGCCAGCGGACTAGCGGCTTACAATGAGCAGTTCTTC
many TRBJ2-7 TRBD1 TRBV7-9 CASGPRQGSEQYF TGTGCCAGCGGACCCCGACAGGGCAGCGAGCAGTACTTC
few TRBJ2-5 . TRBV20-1 CSARVPTDQETQYF TGCAGTGCTAGAGTCCCGACGGACCAAGAGACCCAGTACTTC
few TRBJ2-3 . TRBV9 CASSEHPTSDTQYF TGTGCCAGCAGCGAACACCCTACATCGGATACGCAGTATTTT
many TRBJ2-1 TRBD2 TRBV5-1 CASSLPSGYNEQFF TGCGCCAGCAGCTTACCTAGCGGCTACAATGAGCAGTTCTTC
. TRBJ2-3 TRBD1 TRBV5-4 CASSLQGLITDTQYF TGTGCCAGCAGCCTACAGGGGTTAATCACAGATACGCAGTATTTT
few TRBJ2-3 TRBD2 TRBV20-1 CSATTGLAGDHTDTQYF TGCAGTGCCACCACGGGACTAGCGGGGGACCACACAGATACGCAGTATTTT
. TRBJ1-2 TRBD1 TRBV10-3 CAISGRDRGYGYTF TGTGCCATCAGCGGACGGGACAGAGGCTATGGCTACACCTTC
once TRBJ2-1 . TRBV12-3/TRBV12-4 CASSQGPLGRGTYNEQFF TGTGCCAGCAGCCAAGGGCCCCTTGGGCGGGGTACCTACAATGAGCAGTTCTTC
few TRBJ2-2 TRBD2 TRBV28 CASSLFSGSWDTGELFF TGTGCCAGCAGTTTATTCAGCGGGAGTTGGGACACCGGGGAGCTGTTTTTT
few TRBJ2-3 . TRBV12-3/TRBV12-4 CASSFWGRKGGDTQYF TGTGCCAGCAGTTTCTGGGGACGGAAGGGGGGAGATACGCAGTATTTT
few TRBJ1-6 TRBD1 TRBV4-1 CASSQPTGLSSPLHF TGCGCCAGCAGCCAACCGACAGGGTTGAGTTCACCCCTCCACTTT
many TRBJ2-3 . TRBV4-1 CASSQDHRTGDTQYF TGCGCCAGCAGCCAAGACCACCGGACGGGGGATACGCAGTATTTT
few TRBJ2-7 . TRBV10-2 CASSESGGPTYEQYF TGCGCCAGCAGTGAGTCCGGGGGACCGACCTACGAGCAGTACTTC
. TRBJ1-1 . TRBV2 CASSEGRAGYMNTEAFF TGTGCCAGCAGTGAAGGTCGGGCAGGATATATGAACACTGAAGCTTTCTTT
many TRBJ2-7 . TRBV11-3 CASSLYRGEGQYF TGTGCCAGCAGCTTATATCGGGGCGAGGGGCAGTACTTC
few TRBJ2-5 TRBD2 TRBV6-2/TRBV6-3 CASNGLAGAYQETQYF TGTGCCAGCAACGGACTAGCGGGGGCCTACCAAGAGACCCAGTACTTC
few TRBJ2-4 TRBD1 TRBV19 CASSIPTGVGENIQYF TGTGCCAGTAGTATACCAACAGGGGTGGGCGAGAACATTCAGTACTTC
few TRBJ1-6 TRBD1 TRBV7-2 CASSSRQGRNSPLHF TGTGCCAGCAGCTCCCGACAGGGGCGGAATTCACCCCTCCACTTT
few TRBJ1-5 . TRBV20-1 CSARVDPREPQHF TGCAGTGCTAGAGTGGACCCTCGGGAGCCCCAGCATTTT
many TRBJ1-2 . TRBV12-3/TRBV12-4 CASSWSQRSNYGYTF TGTGCCAGCAGTTGGTCCCAGAGATCTAACTATGGCTACACCTTC
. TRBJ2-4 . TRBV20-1 CRARVGGKNIQYF TGCAGGGCTAGAGTTGGTGGCAAAAACATTCAGTACTTC
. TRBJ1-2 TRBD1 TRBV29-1 CSVEGTGSSGYTF TGCAGCGTTGAAGGGACAGGGAGCTCTGGCTACACCTTC